This T cell receptor beta chain was identified in a study of CD8+ T cells in alopecia areata. The study, taken as a whole, reports: As there was one nonresponder, how baseline CD8+ expansion relates to response remains uncertain. Scalp samples also contribute reads from the resident alphabeta T cells found in normal skin. Scalp clonality dropped significantly under tofacitinib, as did expanded CD8+ top-100 clones.

It was cDNA, reverse transcribed from extracted RNA, that served as the sequencing template. Assay used: immunoSEQ multiplex PCR; TCRdb lists only in-frame clones, some missing. The sample records some 200,000 clones, about 62% being singletons. CDR1 and CDR2 (germline): ENHRY, SYGVKD. The CDR3 is 14 residues long. The ends lost 5 bases at V and 10 bases at J; junction bases unmatched: 7. This sample's treatment: oral pan-JAK inhibitor, 5-10 mg twice daily. For this clone: What it recognizes is unknown.

This TCR derives from a human donor with alopecia areata. This sequence joins TRBV10-3 and TRBJ1-6; 8 nucleotides align to TRBD1. The sample here was CD4+ T cells sorted from blood, taken at week 24, from a patient treated with tofacitinib. The CDR3 DNA reads as TGTGCCATCAGTTTGGACAGGGCCGGGTCACCCCTCCACTTT. Encoded protein: CAISLDRAGSPLHF.